Described below is a single TCR beta chain sequence and its context. What it recognizes is unknown. Measured with immunoSEQ multiplex PCR; TCRdb has only the in-frame clones, and not every one. The sample yields about 16,000 clones, 88% seen once. The data originate from a study of T cell repertoires in ileal Crohn's disease. Whole-study findings and limits: Clonality above 26.8% at surgery always came with endoscopic recurrence.

The V and J ends lost 3 bases and 1 base, in that order; junction bases with no gene match: 8. Germline CDR1 SNHLY, CDR2 FYNNEI. CDR3 size: 16 residues. This sequence joins TRBV2 and TRBJ2-7, with TRBD1 matching over 8 bases. Sequenced input: ileal tissue. The receptor was isolated from an adult with Crohn's disease. The CDR3 loop reads CASSDHRDRLSYEQYF. The CDR3 nucleotides read TGTGCCAGCAGTGATCACCGGGACAGGCTATCCTACGAGCAGTACTTC.